This TCR beta chain was recovered during a study of vaccination and CD4 T cells after COVID-19. In the study overall: In the convalescent group, nasal swab PCR was SARS-CoV-2 positive; roughly 10 cases were mild and one severe. The authors used overlapping spike peptides from SARS-CoV-2, HCoV-NL63, HCoV-OC43 and HCoV-229E to stimulate cells.

Study results and caveats: Reactive clone data from convalescent patients indicated a median of about 86% appearing only post-vaccination.

With the Oncomine TCR Beta short-read assay, DNA from cultured CD4+ T cells was sequenced. TCRdb passed the PCR reads through MiXCR, listing each CDR3 protein once. The sample lists around 8,600 distinct CDR3 sequences; more than 55% were seen once. CDR1 and CDR2 (germline): SGHTA, FQGNSA. The V end lost 7 bases, the J end lost 5 bases, and 17 bases lay between the germline ends. The CDR3 is 15 residues long. Treatment reported: roughly 10-day PBMC culture with coronavirus spike peptide pools or control peptides (ViraFEST assay). Fresh IL-2 medium replaced half the culture medium on days 3 and 7. Concerning this clonotype: Its target is unknown.

The TCR originated in a human donor who had recovered from COVID-19. The sample taken for sequencing was CD4+ T cells from blood, cultured in vitro. The chain has TRBV7-2 and TRBJ2-2; D uncertain. CDR3 DNA: TGTGCCAGCACCCTAGGGTCTATCCAAACCGGGGAGCTGTTTTTT. This codes for CASTLGSIQTGELFF.